One and the same sample provided the 27 T cell receptor beta chains below, sequenced in a study of PD-L1 blockade in urothelial cancer. Clones were sequenced by immunoSEQ multiplex PCR, and TCRdb holds only the in-frame ones, with some missing. Found here are fewer than 100,000 clones, around four fifths of them singletons; the top ten hold roughly 7.3%. Regarding time point: pretreatment peripheral blood. The starting material was PBMCs, obtained around atezolizumab (anti-PD-L1) treatment. These receptors came from a man in his forties with urothelial cancer.

As DNA, the CDR3 is TGCGCCAGCAGCAGTGGACAGGGAAAAGGTGGCAACTATGGCTACACCTTC. Protein sequence: CASSSGQGKGGNYGYTF. This chain links TRBV5-1 with TRBJ1-2, with 8 bases matching TRBD1. The CDR3 has 17 amino acids. With 4 bases clipped from V and 2 bases from J, the junction kept 13 bases outside the gene matches. Looked up from germline, CDR1 is SGHRS and CDR2 is YFSETQ.

J is TRBJ2-1 and V is TRBV27; D perhaps matches TRBD2 (5 bases). Trimming left V 11 bases short and J 5 bases short, with 19 bases between. The germline V gene encodes CDR1 MNHEY and CDR2 SMNVEV (reference sequence). The CDR3 has 14 amino acids. The CDR3 sequence is CACRPAQRHNEQFF. CDR3 in DNA: TGTGCCTGCCGCCCGGCCCAGCGGCACAATGAGCAGTTCTTC.

Only a few counts were recorded for this clone. As DNA, the CDR3 is TGTGCCATCAGTGAGGCGACAGGACTTTACGAGCAGTACTTC. Protein product: CAISEATGLYEQYF. The chain couples TRBV10-3 to TRBJ2-7; the D gene is possibly TRBD1 (6 bases). Germline CDR1 and CDR2: ENHRY and SYGVKD. V was cut by 2 bases and J by 4 bases, with 12 bases left in between. The CDR3 sequence is 14 residues long.

The chain couples TRBV10-1 to TRBJ2-3; 16 bases align to TRBD2. Trimming at V came to 6 bases and at J to 4 bases, leaving 7 bases not matched to a gene. This CDR3 is 17 amino acids long. Germline CDR1 reads WNHNN; CDR2 reads SYGVQD (reference sequence). This chain's CDR3 is CASSGTSGRAKPDTQYF. CDR3 in DNA: TGCGCCAGCAGCGGGACTAGCGGGAGGGCAAAGCCAGATACGCAGTATTTT.

The rearrangement uses TRBV5-4 and TRBJ2-5; maybe TRBD1 (5 bases). CDR3 length: 13 residues. Trimming left V 3 bases short and J 5 bases short, with 11 bases between. Germline V lookup: CDR1 SGHNT, CDR2 YYREEE (reference sequence). This chain's CDR3 is CASSWPGQETQYF. CDR3 coding DNA: TGTGCCAGCAGCTGGCCAGGGCAGGAGACCCAGTACTTC.

This clone was observed once. V and J are TRBV27 and TRBJ1-2, with D unresolved. The CDR3 is made up of 15 amino acids. V dropped 2 bases and J dropped 0 bases, with 10 bases sitting between them. In germline, CDR1 is MNHEY, CDR2 SMNVEV (reference sequence). The CDR3 DNA reads TGTGCCAGCAGTTTAAGTTACACAGCTAACTATGGCTACACCTTC. As protein: CASSLSYTANYGYTF.

This chain joins TRBV5-1 and TRBJ2-5; 10 bases agree with TRBD2. The CDR3 consists of 15 residues. In germline, CDR1 is SGHRS, CDR2 YFSETQ. Trimming took 1 base from V and 4 from J; bases not matched to a gene: 4. As DNA, the CDR3 is TGCGCCAGCAGCTTGCCTAGCGGGAGTCGAGAGACCCAGTACTTC. Translating gives CASSLPSGSRETQYF.

V gene TRBV15 combines with J gene TRBJ1-5; unclear D gene. This CDR3 spans 14 amino acids. Trimming removed 1 base at V and 3 bases at J, with 7 bases between. Germline-derived CDR1 and CDR2 are LNHNV and YYDKDF (reference sequence). CDR3 loop: CATSRARLNQPQHF. As DNA, the CDR3 is TGTGCCACCAGCAGAGCCAGACTCAATCAGCCCCAGCATTTT.

V is TRBV6-5 and J is TRBJ2-2; D is ambiguous. Germline CDR1 reads MNHEY; CDR2 reads SVGAGI. Trimming took 4 bases from V and 1 from J, leaving 7 bases between them. The CDR3 is made up of 14 amino acids. CDR3 sequence: CASSSPVNTGELFF. The CDR3 nucleotides are TGTGCCAGCAGTTCCCCGGTGAACACCGGGGAGCTGTTTTTT.

The chain employs TRBV5-1 and TRBJ1-2; 7 positions match TRBD1. The CDR3 loop spans 14 amino acids. Per germline, CDR1 SGHRS and CDR2 YFSETQ. J gave up 5 bases and V 0 bases, and 4 bases lay outside the gene matches. CDR3 sequence reads: CASSLDPGGYGYTF. The CDR3 DNA reads TGCGCCAGCAGCTTGGACCCAGGGGGGTATGGCTACACCTTC.

The chain carries TRBV2 and TRBJ1-5, with a weak D call TRBD1 (5 bases). The CDR3 is 14 residues long. The V gene's germline CDR1 is SNHLY and CDR2 FYNNEI. Trimming cost V 2 bases and J 7 bases, with 12 bases left between them. As DNA, the CDR3 is TGTGCCAGCAGTGAAATCCAGGGCTACCAGCCCCAGCATTTT. Its protein is CASSEIQGYQPQHF.

The chain is built from TRBV25-1 and TRBJ1-5, with D perhaps TRBD1 (5 bases). CDR1 and CDR2 from the germline V gene are MGHDK and SYGVNS. This CDR3 is 14 amino acids long. V was clipped by 9 bases and J by 3 bases, with 15 bases between them. The CDR3 DNA reads as TGTGCCAGTCGGGGAGCGGGGGTCAATCAGCCCCAGCATTTT. As protein: CASRGAGVNQPQHF.

V and J are TRBV25-1 and TRBJ2-7; 7 bases match TRBD2. This CDR3 has 15 amino acids. CDR1 MGHDK and CDR2 SYGVNS come from the germline V gene. The V and J ends lost 0 bases and 5 bases, in that order; junction bases with no gene match: 7. The CDR3 nucleotides are TGTGCCAGCAGTGAATACGGGGGGAGGATTAACGAGCAGTACTTC. Translation gives CASSEYGGRINEQYF.

J is TRBJ2-5 and V is TRBV20-1; tentative D call: TRBD2 (6 bases). With 6 bases removed from V and 7 bases from J, the gap between germline ends came to 12 bases. This CDR3 comprises 11 residues. The germline V gene encodes CDR1 DFQATT and CDR2 SNEGSKA (reference sequence). The CDR3 loop is CSAGGGGTQYF. The DNA of the CDR3 is TGCAGTGCAGGTGGGGGAGGGACCCAGTACTTC.

The gene calls are TRBV4-2 and TRBJ2-7, with TRBD1 matching over 8 bases. Looked up from germline, CDR1 is LGHNA and CDR2 is YNFKEQ. The CDR3 covers 15 residues. The trim removed 3 bases at V and 5 bases at J, leaving 9 bases unmatched. CDR3 region: CASSHSQGASDEQYF. The CDR3 DNA sequence: TGTGCCAGCAGCCATTCCCAGGGGGCGTCCGACGAGCAGTACTTC.

The V and J genes are TRBV9 and TRBJ1-2; 9 bases align to TRBD1. The V gene's germline CDR1 is SGDLS and CDR2 YYNGEE. The J segment lost 4 bases and the V segment lost 4 bases, leaving 14 bases of the junction unmatched. This CDR3 spans 17 amino acids. The CDR3 bases are TGTGCCAGCAGCTCTGGGGACAGGGCTGCCCGACCCTATGGCTACACCTTC. It is translated as CASSSGDRAARPYGYTF.

The rearrangement links TRBV5-4 to TRBJ2-7; no definite D call. This CDR3 region has 14 residues. V dropped 0 bases and J dropped 2 bases, with 9 bases sitting between them. Per germline, CDR1 SGHNT and CDR2 YYREEE (reference sequence). CDR3: CASSLVASAYEQYF. CDR3 in DNA: TGTGCCAGCAGCTTGGTCGCCAGCGCCTACGAGCAGTACTTC.

J is TRBJ1-2 and V is TRBV5-1, with TRBD1 matching over 8 bases. The CDR3 totals 17 residues. V lost 0 bases, J lost 7 bases, and 14 bases stayed unmatched. The V gene's germline CDR1 is SGHRS and CDR2 YFSETQ. CDR3 protein: CASSLAEAGGDRFGYTF. CDR3 nucleotides: TGCGCCAGCAGCTTGGCCGAGGCAGGGGGCGACCGCTTTGGCTACACCTTC.

The V and J genes are TRBV11-2 and TRBJ2-7; possibly TRBD2 for D (6 bases). Trimming removed 1 base at V and 2 bases at J, with 18 bases between. This CDR3 has 17 residues. In germline, CDR1 is SGHAT, CDR2 FQNNGV. The CDR3 nucleotides read TGTGCCAGCAGCTTAGCCTCGGAGGGTACCGCCACCTACGAGCAGTACTTC. Its protein is CASSLASEGTATYEQYF.

The chain joins TRBV7-8 to TRBJ2-3; D possibly corresponds to TRBD1 (6 bases). Trimming left V 3 bases short and J 2 bases short, with 9 bases between. Per the germline V gene, CDR1 is SGHVS and CDR2 is FQNEAQ. The CDR3 has 14 residues. The CDR3 DNA reads as TGTGCCAGCAGCTTGGGACACTACACAGATACGCAGTATTTT. Translating gives CASSLGHYTDTQYF.

The J gene is TRBJ1-1, the V gene TRBV5-6, with D tentatively TRBD1 (6 bases). The CDR3 spans 17 residues. V lost 4 bases and J lost 1, with 20 bases in between. Germline CDR1 reads SGHDT; CDR2 reads YYEEEE. The CDR3, as DNA: TGTGCCAGCAGCAGCTCGTTTGGGGGCCTCTGGAACACTGAAGCTTTCTTT. Its translation: CASSSSFGGLWNTEAFF.

This chain joins TRBV2 and TRBJ1-5, with 7 bases identical to TRBD1. There are 15 residues in the CDR3. From germline, CDR1 is SNHLY and CDR2 FYNNEI. V lost 3 bases and J lost 6; bases outside the gene matches: 8. The CDR3 is CASSDETGSGQPQHF. In nucleotides, the CDR3 is TGTGCCAGCAGTGACGAGACAGGGTCAGGTCAGCCCCAGCATTTT.

CDR3 region: CATTAGGVDEQYF. CDR3 sequence (DNA): TGTGCCACTACGGCAGGGGGCGTCGACGAGCAGTACTTC. The genes are TRBV28 and TRBJ2-7; TRBD1 aligns across 8 bases. J lost 5 bases, V lost 10 bases, and 10 bases had no gene match. CDR1 is MDHEN, CDR2 SYDVKM, per germline. The CDR3 covers 13 residues. Complete variable domain (other parts from reference TRBV28 and TRBJ2-7): DVKVTQSSRYLVKRTGEKVFLECVQDMDHENMFWYRQDPGLGLRLIYFSYDVKMKEKGDIPEGYSVSREKKERFSLILESASTNQTSMYLCATTAGGVDEQYFGPGTRLTVT.

This clone was seen a handful of times. This chain links TRBV2 with TRBJ1-5, with 8 bases that match TRBD1. V shed 4 bases and J 0 bases; nucleotides not matched to a gene: 2. This CDR3 has 15 amino acids. Germline V lookup: CDR1 SNHLY, CDR2 FYNNEI. CDR3: CASSVDRASNQPQHF. The CDR3 region has the DNA TGTGCCAGCAGTGTGGACAGGGCTAGCAATCAGCCCCAGCATTTT.

The CDR3 is CASSRTGTGANVLTF. The CDR3 region has the DNA TGTGCCAGCTCACGTACAGGGACTGGGGCCAACGTCCTGACTTTC. The rearrangement links TRBV18 to TRBJ2-6; a possible D gene is TRBD1 (6 bases). Trimming left V 4 bases short and J 2 bases short, with 9 bases between. The CDR3 sequence is 15 residues long. The germline CDR1 and CDR2 sequences are KGHSH and LQKENI.

This rearrangement joins TRBV5-1 to TRBJ2-7; TRBD1 matches at 7 bases. This CDR3 region has 13 residues. V dropped 2 bases and J dropped 2; count of bases not matched to a gene: 1. Germline loops: CDR1 SGHRS, CDR2 YFSETQ. The CDR3 nucleotides are TGCGCCAGCAGCTTTGGACAGGCCTACGAGCAGTACTTC. It codes for CASSFGQAYEQYF. The whole variable domain, filled in from reference TRBV5-1 and TRBJ2-7, reads KAGVTQTPRYLIKTRGQQVTLSCSPISGHRSVSWYQQTPGQGLQFLFEYFSETQRNKGNFPGRFSGRQFSNSRSEMNVSTLELGDSALYLCASSFGQAYEQYFGPGTRLTVT.

The V call is TRBV29-1, the J call TRBJ1-2; D remains ambiguous. CDR1 is SQVTM, CDR2 ANQGSEA, per germline. Deletions cut 7 bases from V and 0 bases from J, with 21 bases between. The CDR3 length is 16 residues. The CDR3 bases are TGCAGCGCCGGAGGAGGGCGGGTTAGATCTAACTATGGCTACACCTTC. Its protein product is CSAGGGRVRSNYGYTF.